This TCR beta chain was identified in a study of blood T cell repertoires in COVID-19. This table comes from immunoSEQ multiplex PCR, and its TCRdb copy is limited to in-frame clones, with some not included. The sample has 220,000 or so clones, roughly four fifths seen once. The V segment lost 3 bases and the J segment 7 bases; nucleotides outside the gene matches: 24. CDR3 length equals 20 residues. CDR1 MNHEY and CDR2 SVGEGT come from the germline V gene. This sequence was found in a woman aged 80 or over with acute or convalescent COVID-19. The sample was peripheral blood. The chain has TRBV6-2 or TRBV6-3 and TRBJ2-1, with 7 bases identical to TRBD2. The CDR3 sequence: CASSYPVGGLGSTGKNEQFF. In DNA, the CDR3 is TGTGCCAGCAGTTATCCGGTGGGGGGGTTGGGTTCCACGGGTAAGAATGAGCAGTTCTTC.